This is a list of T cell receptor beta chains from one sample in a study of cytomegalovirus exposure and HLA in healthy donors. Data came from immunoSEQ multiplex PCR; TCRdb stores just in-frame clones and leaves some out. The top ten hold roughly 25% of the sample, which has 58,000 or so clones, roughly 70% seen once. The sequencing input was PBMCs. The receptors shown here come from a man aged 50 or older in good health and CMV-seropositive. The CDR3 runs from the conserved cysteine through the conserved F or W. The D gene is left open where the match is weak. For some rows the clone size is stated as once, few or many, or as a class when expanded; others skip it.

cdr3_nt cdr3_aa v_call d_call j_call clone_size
TGTGCCAGCAGTAAAACCGGGACAGGGGTTCGAGCTTTCTTT CASSKTGTGVRAFF TRBV6-4 TRBD1 TRBJ1-1 few
TGCAGCGTTGGGGGCATGAACACTGAAGCTTTCTTT CSVGGMNTEAFF TRBV29-1 . TRBJ1-1 few
TGCAGCTCCTCTAGCGGGGTGTCCTACAATGAGCAGTTCTTC CSSSSGVSYNEQFF TRBV29-1 TRBD2 TRBJ2-1 .
TGTGCCAGCAGGGTACAGGGGATTTTACGAGGCGAGCAGTACTTC CASRVQGILRGEQYF TRBV2 TRBD1 TRBJ2-7 .
TGTGCCAGCAGCTCAGGAGCAGGGCAGAACACTGAAGCTTTCTTT CASSSGAGQNTEAFF TRBV7-6 . TRBJ1-1 .
TGTGCCAGTAGTTGGACTAGCGGGATCCCCACAGATACGCAGTATTTT CASSWTSGIPTDTQYF TRBV19 TRBD2 TRBJ2-3 .
TGTGCCAGCAGAACCGGGACAGAAACGTATCAGCCCCAGCATTTT CASRTGTETYQPQHF TRBV28 TRBD1 TRBJ1-5 .
TGCGCCAGCAGTGAGTCGATACTAGCTGCCCACGAGCAGTACTTC CASSESILAAHEQYF TRBV10-2 . TRBJ2-7 .
TGTGCCAGCAGGGAGGGCAGGGGGTATTCTGAAGCTTTCTTT CASREGRGYSEAFF TRBV2 TRBD1 TRBJ1-1 few
TGTGCCAGCAGCTTAGCCTTCGTCGGGGTCGAGCAGTACTTC CASSLAFVGVEQYF TRBV7-6 . TRBJ2-7 few
TGTGCCAGCGTGTGGGACAGGGGTGGCTACACCTTC CASVWDRGGYTF TRBV6-1 TRBD1 TRBJ1-2 .
TGTGCCAGCAGTTTGGGACAGAGAACCTACGAGCAGTACTTC CASSLGQRTYEQYF TRBV6-5 TRBD1 TRBJ2-7 .
TGTGCCAGTAGTGACCAGGGAGGCCTTCGAGAGCAGTACTTC CASSDQGGLREQYF TRBV19 . TRBJ2-7 .
TGTGCCAGCAGTGAACGGGCTCCTGGGGGGAGGTTTCACTACGAGCAGTACTTC CASSERAPGGRFHYEQYF TRBV6-1 . TRBJ2-7 .
TGTGCCAGCAGCGAGACTCCGAGCTCCTACAATGAGCAGTTCTTC CASSETPSSYNEQFF TRBV11-3 . TRBJ2-1 few
TGTGCCAGCAGTTACACCGGGGGAACTAATGAAAAACTGTTTTTT CASSYTGGTNEKLFF TRBV6-6 . TRBJ1-4 few
TGTGCCTGGAGTGACGGGAGAATTTTGTATCTGGGCTACACCTTC CAWSDGRILYLGYTF TRBV30 . TRBJ1-2 .
TGTGCCACCAGCCCGGGGAGAGGTATGGGAGATACGCAGTATTTT CATSPGRGMGDTQYF TRBV15 . TRBJ2-3 .
TGTGCCAGCAGTATAGCGGGAGGGAGCTCCTACGAGCAGTACTTC CASSIAGGSSYEQYF TRBV28 TRBD2 TRBJ2-7 few
TGTGCCAGCAGTTATAGCGGGGGGGCCTTGGAGCAGTACTTC CASSYSGGALEQYF TRBV6-5 TRBD2 TRBJ2-7 .
TGCGCCAGCAGCCAATTGGGACTGGGGGAAAAACTGTTTTTT CASSQLGLGEKLFF TRBV4-1 . TRBJ1-4 .
TGTGCCAGTAGTGTGAGGGGGACGAACACTGAAGCTTTCTTT CASSVRGTNTEAFF TRBV19 . TRBJ1-1 .
TGTGCCAGCAGCTTGGAGGTGGGGGCGAGGCCCGACAATGAGCAGTTCTTC CASSLEVGARPDNEQFF TRBV11-3 . TRBJ2-1 .
TGTGCCAGCTATGACGGGGGGACTGAAGCTTTCTTT CASYDGGTEAFF TRBV7-2 . TRBJ1-1 .
TGTGCCAGTAGTATAGTTGGGGGACTAGCGGGAGCCGAGCAGTACTTC CASSIVGGLAGAEQYF TRBV19 TRBD2 TRBJ2-7 few
TGTGCCAGCAGCGCCCGACAGGGCGGCACAGATACGCAGTATTTT CASSARQGGTDTQYF TRBV9 TRBD1 TRBJ2-3 .
TGTGCCAGCAGCTTCGGGATGGGCAATCAGCCCCAGCATTTT CASSFGMGNQPQHF TRBV7-9 . TRBJ1-5 .
TGTGCCTGGACCCCGGGGAGTCACCCAGAGACCCAGTACTTC CAWTPGSHPETQYF TRBV30 . TRBJ2-5 .
TGTGCCAGCAGCCAAGACGCGGGGAGCTCCTACGAGCAGTACTTC CASSQDAGSSYEQYF TRBV4-2 . TRBJ2-7 .
TGTGCCAGCAGCCTCCCAGGGCCAGGTTCCCTTGAGCAGTTCTTC CASSLPGPGSLEQFF TRBV28 . TRBJ2-1 .
TGTGGGCCGTCCCTCGATGGAAACACCATATATTTT CGPSLDGNTIYF TRBV6-5 . TRBJ1-3 once
TGTGCCAGCAGGGTAGCGGCCTCACCTGGCCAGTTCTTC CASRVAASPGQFF TRBV6-1 . TRBJ2-1 .
TGCGCCAGCAGCCATACAGGGACGTACATTCAGTACTTC CASSHTGTYIQYF TRBV5-1 . TRBJ2-4 .
TGCGCCAGCAGCCAACTCGACACCGCCGGAGAGACCCAGTACTTC CASSQLDTAGETQYF TRBV4-1 . TRBJ2-5 .
TGTGCCACCAGCAGAGTACAGGGGCCCGTAGGTTCACCCCTCCACTTT CATSRVQGPVGSPLHF TRBV15 TRBD1 TRBJ1-6 .
TGTGCCAGCAGCCATGGGGGACAGGGGGTTCAGCCCCAGCATTTT CASSHGGQGVQPQHF TRBV9 TRBD1 TRBJ1-5 .
TGTGCCAGCAGCCCCCTGACAGGGTCTCGTTCCGAGCAGTACTTC CASSPLTGSRSEQYF TRBV9 TRBD1 TRBJ2-7 .
TGTGCCAGCACTAGACAGGGAATCGTCTATGGCTACACCTTC CASTRQGIVYGYTF TRBV5-4 TRBD1 TRBJ1-2 .
TGTGCCAGCAGGACAGGGGGCGCGGGAGTTTTCGAAAAACTGTTTTTT CASRTGGAGVFEKLFF TRBV11-2 TRBD1 TRBJ1-4 few
TGTGCCAGCAGCACTCGTGACAGGGTTGTAATAGAGAATGAAAAACTGTTTTTT CASSTRDRVVIENEKLFF TRBV7-9 TRBD1 TRBJ1-4 few
TGTGCCAGTAGTATGGTTAGCGGATCCTACGAGCAGTACTTC CASSMVSGSYEQYF TRBV19 . TRBJ2-7 .
TGTGCCAGCAGTTTTGGGCACGGGGGGTCAGAGACCCAGTACTTC CASSFGHGGSETQYF TRBV28 TRBD2 TRBJ2-5 .
TGTGCCAGCAGCTTAGACGGCAGGGGGTATGCCAATGAGCAGTTCTTC CASSLDGRGYANEQFF TRBV11-2 TRBD1 TRBJ2-1 once
TGTGCCAGCAGCGAGTGGACAGGGGGCGCCGGTGGTGGCTACACCTTC CASSEWTGGAGGGYTF TRBV14 TRBD1 TRBJ1-2 medium-sized
TGTGCCAGCAGCGTAAGGACAGGGGGAATAATCGAGCAGTACTTC CASSVRTGGIIEQYF TRBV13 TRBD1 TRBJ2-7 .
TGTGCCAGCAGTTTGATGGCGGGCAGCAATCAGCCCCAGCATTTT CASSLMAGSNQPQHF TRBV27 . TRBJ1-5 .
TGTGCCAGCAGTTACACAGGGCGGAGCTATGGCTACACCTTC CASSYTGRSYGYTF TRBV6-5 . TRBJ1-2 .
TGCGCCAGCAGCCAAGATTCGGGACAGGGCTACGAGCAGTACTTC CASSQDSGQGYEQYF TRBV4-3 TRBD1 TRBJ2-7 .
TGTGCCAGCAGCTTCGGACAGGGTTGGGGGGAGCTGTTTTTT CASSFGQGWGELFF TRBV7-6 TRBD1 TRBJ2-2 .
TGCAGCGTTGGGGGGGGACAGGGGCAGGAGACCCAGTACTTC CSVGGGQGQETQYF TRBV29-1 TRBD1 TRBJ2-5 .
TGCGCCAGCAGCCGACACCGGGACAGGGGGCGCATAGCTGAAAAACTGTTTTTT CASSRHRDRGRIAEKLFF TRBV4-3 TRBD1 TRBJ1-4 .
TGTGCCAGCAGCTTAATTTGGGGGGGCGGGAAGAACAATGAGCAGTTCTTC CASSLIWGGGKNNEQFF TRBV11-2 . TRBJ2-1 .